These 26 T cell receptor beta chains were all obtained from the same sample, sequenced in a study of STAT5B mutations in CD4+ large granular lymphocyte leukemia. This table comes from immunoSEQ multiplex PCR, and its TCRdb copy is limited to in-frame clones, with some not included. Among roughly 24,000 clones, around 72% were seen once, and the ten largest hold 0.65%. The specimen sequenced was CD4+ T cells from blood buffy coats. These receptors were taken from a human donor in good health.

J is TRBJ2-7 and V is TRBV29-1, with D unresolved. Per the germline V gene, CDR1 is SQVTM and CDR2 is ANQGSEA. The CDR3 extends over 13 amino acids. The V end lost 6 bases, the J end lost 1 base, and 13 bases lay between the germline ends. In nucleotides, the CDR3 is TGCAGCGTAGCAGTCCAGGCTTCCTACGAGCAGTACTTC. Residues: CSVAVQASYEQYF.

This rearrangement joins TRBV5-6 to TRBJ1-1; D is unresolved. V lost 0 bases and J lost 0, with 15 bases in between. CDR1 and CDR2 (germline): SGHDT, YYEEEE. This CDR3 contains 17 residues. For the CDR3, the DNA is TGTGCCAGCAGCTTGGGTCTCCCCGGGGTCATGAACACTGAAGCTTTCTTT. This codes for CASSLGLPGVMNTEAFF.

This clone was detected only a few times. This chain links TRBV11-1 with TRBJ1-2; 7 nucleotides align to TRBD1. The CDR3 covers 14 residues. The ends lost 3 bases at V and 2 bases at J; junction bases unmatched: 3. In germline, CDR1 is SGHAT, CDR2 FQDESV (reference sequence). The CDR3 DNA sequence: TGTGCCAGCAGCTTCGGACAGGCGAACTATGGCTACACCTTC. It encodes CASSFGQANYGYTF.

The chain couples TRBV20-1 to TRBJ1-2, with a possible D match to TRBD1 (6 bases). V was trimmed by 6 bases and J by 8 bases, leaving 13 bases between them. Germline V gene lookup returns CDR1 DFQATT and CDR2 SNEGSKA (reference sequence). The CDR3 is made up of 11 amino acids. The DNA of the CDR3 is TGCAGTGCCCGGGGACATAGGGGCTACACCTTC. Translating gives CSARGHRGYTF.

This clone turned up a few times. This chain connects TRBV18 to TRBJ1-4, with D unclear. The CDR3 runs to 13 residues. The germline gives CDR1 KGHSH, CDR2 LQKENI. V lost 8 bases, J lost 5 bases, and 12 bases lay in between. The CDR3 spells CASLERVNEKLFF. CDR3 in DNA: TGTGCCAGCCTCGAGAGAGTAAATGAAAAACTGTTTTTT.

The J gene is TRBJ1-1, the V gene TRBV7-6; no clear D. Germline V gene lookup returns CDR1 SGHVS and CDR2 FNYEAQ. V lost 3 bases, J lost 3 bases, and 8 bases lay in between. The length of the CDR3 is 13 residues. The CDR3 loop reads CASSFPGYTEAFF. The CDR3 DNA is TGTGCCAGCAGCTTCCCCGGGTACACTGAAGCTTTCTTT.

The CDR3 here is CASSVGEGRTYEQYF. CDR3 coding DNA: TGTGCCAGCAGCGTAGGCGAGGGGCGCACCTACGAGCAGTACTTC. The chain has TRBV9 and TRBJ2-7; perhaps D is TRBD1 or TRBD2 (5 bases each). V lost 0 bases to trimming and J lost 2 bases, with 12 bases between them. This CDR3 has 15 residues. Germline V lookup: CDR1 SGDLS, CDR2 YYNGEE. Full variable domain (rest looked up from reference TRBV9 and TRBJ2-7): DSGVTQTPKHLITATGQRVTLRCSPRSGDLSVYWYQQSLDQGLQFLIQYYNGEERAKGNILERFSAQQFPDLHSELNLSSLELGDSALYFCASSVGEGRTYEQYFGPGTRLTVT.

V and J are TRBV7-2 and TRBJ2-1; 11 bases line up with TRBD2. Germline V CDR1 and CDR2: SGHTA, FQGNSA. The CDR3 length is 15 residues. J lost 9 bases, V lost 2 bases, and 6 bases had no gene match. CDR3 bases: TGTGCCAGCAGCTTATATAGCGGGGGGGCCTCTGAGCAGTTCTTC. The encoded protein is CASSLYSGGASEQFF.

V is TRBV15 and J is TRBJ1-4, with 7 positions matching TRBD1. With 0 bases clipped from V and 10 bases from J, the junction kept 2 bases outside the gene matches. The germline gives CDR1 LNHNV, CDR2 YYDKDF (reference sequence). CDR3 length: 13 residues. The CDR3, as DNA: TGTGCCACCAGCAGAGAACAGGGGCGAAAACTGTTTTTT. Translating gives CATSREQGRKLFF. Together with reference TRBV15 and TRBJ1-4, the CDR3 gives the full variable domain: DAMVIQNPRYQVTQFGKPVTLSCSQTLNHNVMYWYQQKSSQAPKLLFHYYDKDFNNEADTPDNFQSRRPNTSFCFLDIRSPGLGDTAMYLCATSREQGRKLFFGSGTQLSVL.

The V and J genes are TRBV18 and TRBJ2-1; the D gene is possibly TRBD2 (7 bases). This CDR3 has 17 residues. Deletions cut 1 base from V and 8 bases from J, with 21 bases between. The V gene's germline CDR1 is KGHSH and CDR2 LQKENI. The CDR3 region has the DNA TGTGCCAGCTCACCACGAGGCGGGGGCCCCGGTCACGATGAGCAGTTCTTC. It translates to CASSPRGGGPGHDEQFF.

The chain employs TRBV7-2 and TRBJ2-5; no firm D call. The CDR3 totals 11 residues. Trimming left V 5 bases short and J 11 bases short, with 12 bases between. Germline V gives CDR1 SGHTA, CDR2 FQGNSA. The chain's CDR3 is CASSQTLRQYF. CDR3 coding DNA: TGTGCCAGCAGCCAAACCCTAAGACAGTACTTC.

The chain uses TRBV21-1 and TRBJ1-4; the table's D call TRBD1 went unverified against the DNA. TRBV21-1 is noted as a pseudogene. The CDR3 spans 16 residues. CDR3 nucleotides: TGTGCCAGCAGCAAAGCATTGGGGGCCGAGGGTGAAAAACTGTTTTTT. This gives the protein CASSKALGAEGEKLFF.

The gene calls are TRBV11-3 and TRBJ2-2; tentatively, D is TRBD1 (6 bases). This CDR3 has 16 amino acids. V lost 1 base and J 4 bases, leaving 13 bases between the germline ends. Germline V gene data show CDR1 as SGHNT and CDR2 as YENEEA. CDR3 region: CASSLGGRGGTGELFF. The CDR3 DNA sequence: TGTGCCAGCAGCTTAGGGGGCAGGGGCGGCACCGGGGAGCTGTTTTTT.

The chain carries TRBV10-3 and TRBJ2-2, with D unclear. This CDR3 spans 13 amino acids. V lost 3 bases and J lost 2, with 4 bases in between. Germline V gives CDR1 ENHRY, CDR2 SYGVKD. This CDR3 is CAISELNTGELFF. The CDR3, as DNA: TGTGCCATCAGTGAATTAAACACCGGGGAGCTGTTTTTT.

The J gene is TRBJ1-2, the V gene TRBV29-1; D unresolved. The CDR3 has 13 amino acids. The germline gives CDR1 SQVTM, CDR2 ANQGSEA. V was trimmed by 3 bases and J by 3 bases, leaving 11 bases between them. The chain's CDR3 is CSVDGGQDYGYTF. Written as DNA, the CDR3 is TGCAGCGTTGACGGTGGGCAGGACTATGGCTACACCTTC.

The gene calls are TRBV19 and TRBJ2-1; the D gene is possibly TRBD1 (7 bases). Deletions cut 5 bases from V and 8 bases from J, with 22 bases between. CDR3 length: 16 amino acids. CDR1 and CDR2 (germline): LNHDA, SQIVND (reference sequence). The chain's CDR3 is CASSGGDRGGPHEQFF. Written as DNA, the CDR3 is TGTGCCAGTAGTGGAGGGGACCGAGGGGGCCCTCATGAGCAGTTCTTC.

This sequence joins TRBV18 and TRBJ2-1; a weak D match, TRBD1 (6 bases). Looked up from germline, CDR1 is KGHSH and CDR2 is LQKENI. V lost 0 bases and J 5 bases, leaving 11 bases between the germline ends. This CDR3 is built from 15 residues. In nucleotides, the CDR3 is TGTGCCAGCTCACCACCGGGGGCAACCAACAATGAGCAGTTCTTC. This sequence encodes CASSPPGATNNEQFF. Using reference TRBV18 and TRBJ2-1 for the parts outside the CDR3, the full variable domain is NAGVMQNPRHLVRRRGQEARLRCSPMKGHSHVYWYRQLPEEGLKFMVYLQKENIIDESGMPKERFSAEFPKEGPSILRIQQVVRGDSAAYFCASSPPGATNNEQFFGPGTRLTVL.

The chain combines TRBV5-1 with TRBJ1-2, with no clear D. The CDR3 is made up of 13 amino acids. Germline V lookup: CDR1 SGHRS, CDR2 YFSETQ. Trimming cost V 1 base and J 3 bases, with 7 bases left between them. CDR3 DNA: TGCGCCAGCAGCTTGCGTTGGGACTATGGCTACACCTTC. It encodes CASSLRWDYGYTF.

The V call is TRBV14, the J call TRBJ1-4, with D possibly TRBD1 on 5 matching bases. Germline V CDR1 and CDR2: SGHDN, FVKESK. The germline V and J ends were trimmed by 0 bases and 10 bases, with 15 bases remaining between them. The CDR3 is 15 amino acids. CDR3 region: CASSQDVGAVGKLFF. The CDR3 DNA sequence: TGTGCCAGCAGCCAAGATGTAGGGGCAGTCGGAAAACTGTTTTTT.

The chain uses TRBV7-9 and TRBJ2-5, with 15 bases aligning to TRBD2. V was clipped by 5 bases and J by 4 bases; unmatched bases: 5. There are 16 residues in the CDR3. Germline V gene lookup returns CDR1 SEHNR and CDR2 FQNEAQ (reference sequence). The CDR3 region is CASSPRTSGGGETQYF. CDR3 in DNA: TGTGCCAGCAGCCCTCGGACTAGCGGGGGGGGAGAGACCCAGTACTTC.

The chain joins TRBV9 to TRBJ2-2, with a possible D match to TRBD2 (5 bases). CDR3 length: 17 residues. V shed 3 bases and J shed 0 bases, with 15 bases lying between them. Germline CDR1 and CDR2: SGDLS and YYNGEE. The CDR3 protein is CASSEGEASSNTGELFF. CDR3 bases: TGTGCCAGCAGCGAGGGAGAGGCCAGTTCGAACACCGGGGAGCTGTTTTTT.

J is TRBJ2-2 and V is TRBV30; possibly TRBD1 for D (5 bases). Germline assignment: CDR1 GTSNPN and CDR2 SVGIG (reference sequence). V was trimmed by 3 bases and J by 4 bases, leaving 15 bases between them. The CDR3 runs 15 residues. The CDR3: CAWRPWLRGTGELFF. DNA of the CDR3: TGTGCCTGGAGGCCATGGTTAAGGGGCACCGGGGAGCTGTTTTTT.

The chain employs TRBV6-5 and TRBJ1-1; D may be TRBD1 (5 bases). Per the germline V gene, CDR1 is MNHEY and CDR2 is SVGAGI. The CDR3 covers 12 residues. Trimming removed 7 bases from V and 8 bases from J, with 14 bases in between. The CDR3 region is CASIVRGREAFF. The CDR3 nucleotides are TGTGCCAGCATAGTGAGGGGCCGAGAAGCTTTCTTT.

There are a few counts of this clone. The chain combines TRBV4-2 with TRBJ1-2; TRBD1 matches 9 bases. J was trimmed by 8 bases and V by 0 bases; bases with no gene match: 10. Germline V gene data show CDR1 as LGHNA and CDR2 as YNFKEQ. The CDR3 extends over 16 amino acids. CDR3 protein: CASSQERGGQGFGYTF. The DNA for the CDR3 is TGTGCCAGCAGCCAAGAACGGGGAGGACAGGGGTTCGGCTACACCTTC.

This clone was found a few times. This chain links TRBV5-1 with TRBJ1-4; perhaps TRBD1 as D (5 bases). Germline V lookup: CDR1 SGHRS, CDR2 YFSETQ. The CDR3 extends over 14 amino acids. V was trimmed by 1 base and J by 4 bases, leaving 8 bases between them. The CDR3 coding sequence is TGCGCCAGCAGCTTGCGGGGCTTTAATGAAAAACTGTTTTTT. This gives the protein CASSLRGFNEKLFF.

The chain links TRBV28 to TRBJ1-2; D possibly corresponds to TRBD1 (5 bases). The CDR3 has 17 residues. Germline V gene lookup returns CDR1 MDHEN and CDR2 SYDVKM. Trimming pared 3 bases from V and 0 bases from J, leaving 17 bases between. The CDR3 loop is CASSFVGARITNYGYTF. The CDR3, as DNA: TGTGCCAGCAGTTTTGTTGGGGCCCGGATAACTAACTATGGCTACACCTTC.